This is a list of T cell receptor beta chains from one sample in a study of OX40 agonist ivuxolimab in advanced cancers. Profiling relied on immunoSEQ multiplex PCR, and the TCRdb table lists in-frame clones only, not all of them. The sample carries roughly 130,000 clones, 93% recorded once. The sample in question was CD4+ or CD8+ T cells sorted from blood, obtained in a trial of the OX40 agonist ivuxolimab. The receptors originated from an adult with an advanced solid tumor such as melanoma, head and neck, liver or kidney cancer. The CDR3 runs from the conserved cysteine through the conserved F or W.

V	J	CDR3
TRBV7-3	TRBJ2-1	CASSNEGTSGFNEQFF
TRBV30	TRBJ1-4	CAWSLQGRRATNEKLFF
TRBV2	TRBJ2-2	CASIGQSNTGELFF
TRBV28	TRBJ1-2	CASRNRAAPSGYTF
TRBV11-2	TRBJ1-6	CASSLGVSGPLHF
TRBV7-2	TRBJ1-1	CASSLERTVEAFF
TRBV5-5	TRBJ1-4	CASSLTIATNEKLFF
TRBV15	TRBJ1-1	CATSNPGTAPEAFF
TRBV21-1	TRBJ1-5	CASSKAPGDRAEQPQHF
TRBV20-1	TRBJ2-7	CSARSAYEQYF
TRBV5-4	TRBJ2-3	CASSLSSSRTDTQYF
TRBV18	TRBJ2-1	CASQRLEDEQFF
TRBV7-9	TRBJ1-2	CASSTTSGTGIPLNYGYTF
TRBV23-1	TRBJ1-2	CASSTRQGPNYGYTF
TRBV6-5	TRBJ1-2	CASRPPGRGQGGYTF
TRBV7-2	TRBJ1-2	CASSSEGESGGYTF
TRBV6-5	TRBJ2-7	CASSRDRVNEQYF
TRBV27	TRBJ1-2	CASSWGRGWYGYTF
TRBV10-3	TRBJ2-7	CAISDTPGTGHEQYF
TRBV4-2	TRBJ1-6	CASSQDRDRTSPLHF
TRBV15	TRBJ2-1	CATSRARSSLDRGQFF
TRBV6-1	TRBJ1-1	CASSPRGANTEAFF
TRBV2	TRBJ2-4	CASSEERETIQYF
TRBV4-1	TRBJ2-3	CASSQETGATDTQYF